The 18 T cell receptor beta chains reported below all come from one sample, sequenced in a study of glioma-infiltrating T cells. TCR alpha and beta CDR3 regions were amplified from RNA using iRepertoire nested multiplex PCR. TCRdb processed the multiplex PCR reads anew with MiXCR; each CDR3 protein has one entry. The repertoire holds under 200,000 distinct CDR3 sequences, with around 30% as singletons. The sample consisted of glioma tissue, nonneoplastic brain tissue, or PBMCs (not recorded which). The receptors shown here come from a human donor with low-grade glioma or glioblastoma, undergoing nonglioma brain surgery, or in good health (not recorded which).

Points on this clonotype: Just one base apart from a much larger clone, this may be a read error. The V gene is TRBV19, the J gene TRBJ2-2; D is undetermined. The CDR3 consists of 12 residues. Trimming shortened V by 5 bases and J by 7 bases, and 8 bases separated the two germline ends. CDR1 is LNHDA and CDR2 is SQIVND in the germline V gene (reference sequence). DNA of the CDR3: TGTGCCAGTAGTCCCGCGCGCGGGGAGCTGTTTTTT. Protein product: CASSPARGELFF.

J is TRBJ2-7 and V is TRBV25-1; D is ambiguous. Trimming cost V 4 bases and J 4 bases, with 17 bases left between them. Germline V gene sequence: CDR1 MGHDK, CDR2 SYGVNS. CDR3 length equals 15 residues. The CDR3 reads CASSGEATRGYEQYF. The CDR3 region has the DNA TGTGCCAGCAGTGGAGAGGCAACCCGTGGATACGAGCAGTACTTC.

This clonotype was observed a few times. The chain links TRBV7-9 to TRBJ2-1; 10 bases are a match to TRBD2. The trim removed 0 bases at V and 4 bases at J, leaving 9 bases unmatched. Germline V gene lookup returns CDR1 SEHNR and CDR2 FQNEAQ (reference sequence). This CDR3 region has 18 residues. The CDR3 here is CASSLAGAGGPSYNEQFF. In DNA form, the CDR3 reads TGTGCCAGCAGCTTAGCGGGAGCGGGAGGGCCCTCTTACAATGAGCAGTTCTTC.

This clonotype showed up many times. V usage is TRBV20-1 and J usage is TRBJ1-1, with 7 positions matching TRBD1. The CDR3 totals 12 residues. From germline, CDR1 is DFQATT and CDR2 SNEGSKA (reference sequence). V was pared by 5 bases and J by 3 bases, with 3 bases of the junction left unmatched. The CDR3 region is CSAWDRYTEAFF. DNA of the CDR3: TGCAGTGCTTGGGACAGATACACTGAAGCTTTCTTT.

As to this clonotype: A single base separates this from a much larger clone, so it may be a read error. The chain links TRBV5-4 to TRBJ2-3, with a weak D call TRBD2 (6 bases). This CDR3 contains 14 residues. CDR1 SGHNT and CDR2 YYREEE come from the germline V gene (reference sequence). V shed 5 bases and J shed 6 bases, with 16 bases lying between them. The CDR3 DNA is TGTGCCAGCAGATTGCGACTAGAGCGGGATACGCAGTATTTT. Translation gives CASRLRLERDTQYF.

This clonotype was observed many times. This chain joins TRBV20-1 and TRBJ2-7; 9 bases agree with TRBD1. V shed 3 bases and J 6 bases; nucleotides not matched to a gene: 9. Per the germline V gene, CDR1 is DFQATT and CDR2 is SNEGSKA (reference sequence). The CDR3 covers 14 residues. Here the CDR3 reads CSARTAQGAGEQYF. CDR3 nucleotides: TGCAGTGCTAGGACGGCACAGGGGGCCGGCGAGCAGTACTTC.

This sequence joins TRBV27 and TRBJ2-7, with TRBD2 matching 9 bases. The CDR3 totals 23 residues. In germline, CDR1 is MNHEY, CDR2 SMNVEV (reference sequence). Unmatched junction bases numbered 34, after V lost 3 bases and J lost 7 bases. The CDR3 spells CASSFVGRAPSGNRQDTYTEQYF. DNA of the CDR3: TGTGCCAGCAGTTTTGTAGGAAGAGCTCCTAGCGGGAATCGACAAGATACTTATACAGAGCAGTACTTC.

The rearrangement links TRBV19 to TRBJ2-1; D is undetermined. The CDR3 length is 16 residues. Germline V gene lookup returns CDR1 LNHDA and CDR2 SQIVND (reference sequence). The germline V and J ends were trimmed by 5 bases and 3 bases, with 17 bases remaining between them. For the CDR3, the DNA is TGTGCCAGTAGTCCACCCCAACGTTCCCTCTACAATGAGCAGTTCTTC. Protein: CASSPPQRSLYNEQFF. The variable domain in full, completed from reference TRBV19 and TRBJ2-1, reads DGGITQSPKYLFRKEGQNVTLSCEQNLNHDAMYWYRQDPGQGLRLIYYSQIVNDFQKGDIAEGYSVSREKKESFPLTVTSAQKNPTAFYLCASSPPQRSLYNEQFFGPGTRLTVL.

Worth noting for this clonotype: This clone may be a read error of a much larger clone one base away. The rearrangement uses TRBV5-1 and TRBJ1-1, with a weak D call TRBD1 (6 bases). The CDR3 contains 14 residues. CDR1 and CDR2 (germline): SGHRS, YFSETQ. CDR3 nucleotides: TGCGCCAGCGGCTTAACTACAGGGACCACTGAAGCTTTCTTT. It translates to CASGLTTGTTEAFF.

In this sample, this clonotype turned up many times. The chain is built from TRBV6-1 and TRBJ2-2, with D perhaps TRBD2 (6 bases). Per the germline V gene, CDR1 is MNHNS and CDR2 is SASEGT. This CDR3 has 15 amino acids. V was clipped by 5 bases and J by 3 bases, with 13 bases between them. The CDR3 region has the DNA TGTGCCAGCAGTCGCGGGACGGTCGACACCGGGGAGCTGTTTTTT. Its protein is CASSRGTVDTGELFF.

There are many counts of this clonotype. The rearrangement links TRBV24-1 to TRBJ2-3; 11 bases are a match to TRBD2. Germline V CDR1 and CDR2: KGHDR, SFDVKD. The CDR3 spans 18 residues. J gave up 1 base and V 4 bases, and 9 bases lay outside the gene matches. The CDR3 DNA reads TGTGCCACCAGTGAGGACGGGACTAGCGGCCGGGGCACAGATACGCAGTATTTT. As protein: CATSEDGTSGRGTDTQYF.

The chain is built from TRBV7-2 and TRBJ2-5; TRBD2 might be the D (5 bases). Deletions cut 1 base from V and 3 bases from J, with 15 bases between. Germline CDR1 reads SGHTA; CDR2 reads FQGNSA. The CDR3 runs to 16 residues. The CDR3 DNA sequence: TGTGCCAGCAGCTTAGGGGTAGAGGGAGTTAAAGAGACCCAGTACTTC. This translates into CASSLGVEGVKETQYF.

This sequence joins TRBV6-2 or TRBV6-3 and TRBJ2-1; D remains ambiguous. From germline, CDR1 is MNHEY and CDR2 SVGEGT. This CDR3 comprises 15 residues. V was shortened by 8 bases and J by 8 bases, with 22 bases between the two germline ends. The CDR3 loop reads CASHAPGLMVYEQFF. The CDR3 DNA is TGTGCCAGCCATGCCCCCGGGCTTATGGTGTATGAGCAGTTCTTC.

Comment on this clonotype: Just one base apart from a much larger clone, this may be a read error. The chain has TRBV4-1 and TRBJ1-6; a weak D match, TRBD1 (6 bases). Germline V gene sequence: CDR1 MGHRA, CDR2 YSYEKL. The CDR3 sequence is 15 residues long. CDR3 amino acids: CASSQRGAQNSLLHF. The CDR3 DNA sequence: TGCGCCAGCAGCCAACGGGGGGCTCAGAATTCACTCCTCCACTTT.

The rearrangement links TRBV28 to TRBJ2-5, with TRBD1 identical over 9 bases. The V and J ends lost 3 bases and 4 bases, in that order; junction bases with no gene match: 12. This CDR3 is built from 17 residues. CDR1 is MDHEN and CDR2 is SYDVKM in the germline V gene. CDR3 sequence: CASSFIGTGIRIETQYF. DNA for the CDR3: TGTGCCAGCAGTTTTATAGGGACAGGGATTAGGATAGAGACCCAGTACTTC.

This clonotype occurred many times. The chain links TRBV4-3 to TRBJ2-3; D unresolved. This CDR3 is 14 amino acids long. Trimming took off 1 base at V and 6 bases at J, with 11 bases between the two ends. Germline lookup yields CDR1 LGHNA and CDR2 YSLEER. The CDR3 DNA reads as TGCGCCAGCAGCCAAGCAGCGTACATCGATACGCAGTATTTT. Protein product: CASSQAAYIDTQYF.

Regarding this clonotype: Without the conserved terminal phenylalanine or tryptophan, this CDR3 likely stems from a read error. The chain links TRBV6-2 or TRBV6-3 to TRBJ1-5, with a tentative D call TRBD1 (5 bases). V lost 5 bases and J lost 6, with 14 bases in between. CDR1 is MNHEY and CDR2 is SVGEGT in the germline V gene. The CDR3 length is 14 residues. Here the CDR3 DNA reads TGTGCCAGCAGTGGGTCCGGGGGAAGTCAGCCCCAGCATTGT. Its protein is CASSGSGGSQPQHC.

This clonotype appeared once. This may stem from a read error, because a much larger clone lies one nucleotide away. The chain is built from TRBV5-4 and TRBJ2-3; no firm D call. The CDR3 runs 12 residues. The V end lost 6 bases, the J end lost 6 bases, and 11 bases lay between the germline ends. Per germline, CDR1 SGHNT and CDR2 YYREEE (reference sequence). CDR3 loop: CASNADVDTQYF. The CDR3 nucleotides are TGTGCCAGCAACGCGGATGTGGATACGCAGTATTTT.